This T cell receptor (beta chain) was sequenced in a study of OX40 agonist ivuxolimab in advanced cancers. On the study more broadly: Males comprised approximately 81% of the group, whose mean age was about 61 years (range about 20 to 79). Points from the study as a whole: Partial responders at 0.1-3.0 mg/kg had among the lowest clonal expansion.

Profiled with immunoSEQ multiplex PCR; TCRdb holds only in-frame clones, not every one. The sample contains about 14,000 clones, about 94% of which appear only once. Remarks on this clone: Its antigen is undetermined.

Germline V lookup: CDR1 MNHEY, CDR2 SMNVEV (reference sequence). This CDR3 has 14 amino acids. The V and J ends lost 2 bases and 0 bases respectively, with 8 bases between them. The source was CD4+ or CD8+ T cells sorted from blood, collected in a trial of the OX40 agonist ivuxolimab. This TCR derives from an adult with an advanced solid tumor such as melanoma, head and neck, liver or kidney cancer. V and J are TRBV27 and TRBJ2-7; tentative D call: TRBD2 (5 bases). In DNA, the CDR3 is TGTGCCAGCAGTTTAAATGCGGGCTCCTACGAGCAGTACTTC. Translating it yields CASSLNAGSYEQYF.